The T cell receptor (beta chain) described here comes from a study of T cell clones after liver transplantation. Overall study context: A pre-transplant mixed lymphocyte reaction with TCRbeta sequencing defined graft-donor-reactive clones followed in post-transplant blood. Tolerance: complete withdrawal held at least one year, liver enzymes staying within twice normal.

Some clones are missing from TCRdb's copy, which holds only in-frame ones; the method was immunoSEQ multiplex PCR. The table has approximately 18,000 clones, approximately 92% seen once. General study findings and limits: A larger donor-reactive than third-party decline suggested partial antigen-specific deletion.

Notes on this clone: Its antigen is undetermined.

V shed 5 bases and J shed 7 bases, with 12 bases lying between them. Germline V lookup: CDR1 LNHDA, CDR2 SQIVND (reference sequence). The CDR3 is 13 residues long. The chain employs TRBV19 and TRBJ2-1; D perhaps matches TRBD2 (6 bases). The sequencing here drew on CD8+ T cells from blood, taken 46 months after liver transplant. The TCR originated in a human patient who received a liver transplant. Some T cells may be supplied by the graft donor. In nucleotides, the CDR3 is TGTGCCAGTAGTTCGGGACTCGCAAATGAGCAGTTCTTC. It yields the protein CASSSGLANEQFF.